The 3 T cell receptor beta chains listed next were all sequenced from one sample in a study of blood T cells in healthy people across ages. A second PCR, run for about 6 to 11 cycles, used a sample-barcoded 5' primer plus a J-beta primer mix. TCRdb passed the 5' RACE reads through MiXCR, listing each CDR3 protein once. The sample yields about 1.4 million distinct CDR3 sequences, roughly 59% seen once. The sequencing input was blood. The receptors shown here come from a young man in good health.

The V gene is TRBV12-3 or TRBV12-4, the J gene TRBJ1-2; D may be TRBD1 (5 bases). Trimming took 5 bases from V and 3 from J, leaving 13 bases between them. The length of the CDR3 is 14 residues. CDR3 sequence (DNA): TGTGCCAGCAGTCAGTCTTTGGGGCACTATGGCTACACCTTC. Amino acids: CASSQSLGHYGYTF.

As DNA, the CDR3 is TGTGCCAGCAGCCCAGGACGGAGCGGAAAACTGTTTTTT. Protein sequence: CASSPGRSGKLFF. The V call is TRBV7-9, the J call TRBJ1-4; D remains ambiguous. V lost 5 bases, J lost 10 bases, and 14 bases lay in between. This CDR3 region has 13 residues. Germline V lookup: CDR1 SEHNR, CDR2 FQNEAQ (reference sequence). The complete variable domain, with remaining parts taken from reference TRBV7-9 and TRBJ1-4, reads DTGVSQNPRHKITKRGQNVTFRCDPISEHNRLYWYRQTLGQGPEFLTYFQNEAQLEKSRLLSDRFSAERPKGSFSTLEIQRTEQGDSAMYLCASSPGRSGKLFFGSGTQLSVL.

This clonotype was counted a single time. V is TRBV6-5 and J is TRBJ2-3; 7 bases line up with TRBD2. Unmatched junction bases numbered 13, after V lost 4 bases and J lost 0 bases. CDR3 size: 18 residues. Germline V gene data show CDR1 as MNHEY and CDR2 as SVGAGI. CDR3 protein: CASSSGLVGYTSTDTQYF. CDR3 DNA sequence: TGTGCCAGCAGTTCCGGACTAGTTGGGTACACTAGCACAGATACGCAGTATTTT.